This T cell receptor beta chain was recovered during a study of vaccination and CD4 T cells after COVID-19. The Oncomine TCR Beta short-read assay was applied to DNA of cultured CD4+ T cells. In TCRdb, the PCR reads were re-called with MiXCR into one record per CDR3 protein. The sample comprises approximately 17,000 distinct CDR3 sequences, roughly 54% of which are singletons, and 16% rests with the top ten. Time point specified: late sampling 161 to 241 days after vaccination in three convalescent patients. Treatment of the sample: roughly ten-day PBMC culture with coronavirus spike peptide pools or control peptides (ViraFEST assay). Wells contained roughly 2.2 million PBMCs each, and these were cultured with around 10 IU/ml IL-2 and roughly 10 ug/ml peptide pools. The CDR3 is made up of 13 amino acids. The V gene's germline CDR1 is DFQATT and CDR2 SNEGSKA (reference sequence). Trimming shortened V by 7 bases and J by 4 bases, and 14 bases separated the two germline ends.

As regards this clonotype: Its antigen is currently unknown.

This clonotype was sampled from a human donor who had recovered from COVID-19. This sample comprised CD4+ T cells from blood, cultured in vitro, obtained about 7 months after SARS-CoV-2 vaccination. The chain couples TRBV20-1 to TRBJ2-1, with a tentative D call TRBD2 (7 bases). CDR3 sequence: CSGGGGGYNEQFF. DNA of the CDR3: TGCAGTGGCGGGGGAGGGGGGTACAATGAGCAGTTCTTC.